Presented here are 32 T cell receptor beta chains from one specimen sequenced in a study of blood T cells in healthy people across ages. For the second PCR, which ran for 7 to 11 cycles, a sample-barcoded 5' primer and a J-beta primer mix were used. MiXCR was run by TCRdb on the 5' RACE reads, yielding one entry per CDR3 protein. This table has approximately 800,000 distinct CDR3 sequences, approximately 55% appearing once. The specimen sequenced was blood. The origin of the receptors is an older man in good health.

This clonotype was observed a handful of times. This sequence joins TRBV7-2 and TRBJ2-5; D not certain. Trimming left V 1 base short and J 3 bases short, with 9 bases between. The CDR3 runs 14 residues. CDR1 is SGHTA, CDR2 FQGNSA, per germline. The CDR3 region has the DNA TGTGCCAGCAGCTTAGAGGTTTGGAAAGAGACCCAGTACTTC. Translating it yields CASSLEVWKETQYF.

J is TRBJ1-6 and V is TRBV7-9; possibly TRBD1 for D (5 bases). The ends were cut back, 5 bases at V and 9 bases at J, with 11 bases in the middle. Germline CDR1 SEHNR, CDR2 FQNEAQ (reference sequence). The CDR3 runs 13 residues. The CDR3 here is CASSGGSVSPLHF. The CDR3 nucleotides are TGTGCCAGCAGCGGGGGGAGCGTTTCACCCCTCCACTTT. Together with reference TRBV7-9 and TRBJ1-6, the CDR3 gives the full variable domain: DTGVSQNPRHKITKRGQNVTFRCDPISEHNRLYWYRQTLGQGPEFLTYFQNEAQLEKSRLLSDRFSAERPKGSFSTLEIQRTEQGDSAMYLCASSGGSVSPLHFGNGTRLTVT.

Only a few counts were recorded for this clonotype. The chain couples TRBV5-1 to TRBJ2-1; 8 positions agree with TRBD2. The CDR3 length is 17 residues. Germline CDR1 and CDR2: SGHRS and YFSETQ. J gave up 8 bases and V 2 bases, and 15 bases lay outside the gene matches. CDR3 amino acids: CASSFRLAGHLFDEQFF. The DNA for the CDR3 is TGCGCCAGCAGCTTTCGGTTAGCGGGACACCTTTTTGATGAGCAGTTCTTC.

The chain uses TRBV2 and TRBJ1-2; D is undetermined. V lost 1 base and J lost 3, with 6 bases in between. CDR1 and CDR2 (germline): SNHLY, FYNNEI. The CDR3 sequence is 13 residues long. The CDR3 sequence: CASSEVRDYGYTF. DNA of the CDR3: TGTGCCAGCAGTGAAGTGAGAGACTATGGCTACACCTTC.

This sequence joins TRBV28 and TRBJ2-7; D gene unclear. This CDR3 contains 15 residues. V was cut by 7 bases and J by 9 bases, with 25 bases left in between. Germline V gene data show CDR1 as MDHEN and CDR2 as SYDVKM. The CDR3: CASTSGAFASHGQYF. The DNA of the CDR3 is TGTGCCAGCACCTCAGGAGCCTTCGCTTCCCACGGGCAGTACTTC. The full variable domain, its missing parts supplied by reference TRBV28 and TRBJ2-7, is DVKVTQSSRYLVKRTGEKVFLECVQDMDHENMFWYRQDPGLGLRLIYFSYDVKMKEKGDIPEGYSVSREKKERFSLILESASTNQTSMYLCASTSGAFASHGQYFGPGTRLTVT.

This clonotype showed up just a few times. This chain joins TRBV20-1 and TRBJ1-1; D remains ambiguous. The V gene lost 4 bases and the J gene lost 0 bases, with 6 bases spanning the gap. Germline CDR1 reads DFQATT; CDR2 reads SNEGSKA (reference sequence). The length of the CDR3 is 12 residues. CDR3 residues: CSANRVNTEAFF. In DNA form, the CDR3 reads TGCAGTGCTAATAGGGTGAACACTGAAGCTTTCTTT.

The V and J genes are TRBV5-6 and TRBJ2-2, with D possibly matching TRBD1 (6 bases). The V gene's germline CDR1 is SGHDT and CDR2 YYEEEE. The CDR3 contains 16 residues. Trimming took off 4 bases at V and 1 base at J, with 14 bases between the two ends. The CDR3 bases are TGTGCCAGCAGCCGACCACACAGGGAGAACACCGGGGAGCTGTTTTTT. It encodes CASSRPHRENTGELFF.

Comment on this clonotype: The junction differs from germline at one of its ends, possibly a read error. The J gene is TRBJ2-1, the V gene TRBV10-3, with 7 bases fitting TRBD1. CDR1 and CDR2 (germline): ENHRY, SYGVKD. The CDR3 totals 13 residues. The CDR3 bases are TGTGCCATCAGCGACAGGGCCTACAATGAGCAGTACTTT. This codes for CAISDRAYNEQYF.

The chain is built from TRBV29-1 and TRBJ2-7, with TRBD1 matching over 11 bases. The CDR3 consists of 14 residues. From germline, CDR1 is SQVTM and CDR2 ANQGSEA. V trimming: 6 bases; J trimming: 5 bases; junction bases outside the gene matches: 9. CDR3 nucleotide sequence: TGCAGCGTCCAGGGCGGACAGGGGGCCGACGAGCAGTACTTC. Encoded protein: CSVQGGQGADEQYF.

The rearrangement uses TRBV20-1 and TRBJ2-1; D is ambiguous. Trimming cost V 2 bases and J 7 bases, with 18 bases left between them. The germline V gene has CDR1 DFQATT and CDR2 SNEGSKA (reference sequence). The CDR3 consists of 15 residues. The CDR3 sequence is CSARSRTLLYNEQFF. DNA for the CDR3: TGCAGTGCTAGATCGCGGACCCTTCTCTATAATGAGCAGTTCTTC.

The gene calls are TRBV29-1 and TRBJ1-2; D unresolved. CDR1 is SQVTM, CDR2 ANQGSEA, per germline. The CDR3 is made up of 12 amino acids. Trimming cost V 3 bases and J 1 base, with 6 bases left between them. The chain's CDR3 is CSVEEINYGYTF. The DNA for the CDR3 is TGCAGCGTTGAGGAGATTAACTATGGCTACACCTTC.

This clonotype was found a few times. The chain employs TRBV9 and TRBJ2-5; TRBD1 is a possible D gene (5 bases). The closer fit of TRBJ2-7 to the DNA end suggests the J call may be wrong. Germline V lookup: CDR1 SGDLS, CDR2 YYNGEE. This CDR3 is 14 amino acids long. CDR3 in amino acids: CASSVAGNPYEQYF. The CDR3 nucleotides are TGTGCCAGCAGCGTAGCAGGGAACCCCTACGAGCAGTACTTC.

This clonotype was found a few times. This chain connects TRBV7-9 to TRBJ2-1; a weak D match, TRBD2 (5 bases). CDR3 size: 15 residues. CDR1 SEHNR and CDR2 FQNEAQ come from the germline V gene (reference sequence). Trimming left V 6 bases short and J 5 bases short, with 17 bases between. The DNA of the CDR3 is TGTGCCAGCAGTTTCTGGAATAGCGCAGACAATGAGCAGTTCTTC. This encodes CASSFWNSADNEQFF. Looking up the rest from reference TRBV7-9 and TRBJ2-1 gives the full variable domain: DTGVSQNPRHKITKRGQNVTFRCDPISEHNRLYWYRQTLGQGPEFLTYFQNEAQLEKSRLLSDRFSAERPKGSFSTLEIQRTEQGDSAMYLCASSFWNSADNEQFFGPGTRLTVL.

The chain is built from TRBV6-5 and TRBJ2-7, with unresolved D. Deletions cut 6 bases from V and 5 bases from J, with 14 bases between. The CDR3 consists of 13 residues. Looked up from germline, CDR1 is MNHEY and CDR2 is SVGAGI. CDR3 amino acids: CASRVGRSNEQYF. CDR3 DNA sequence: TGTGCCAGCAGGGTGGGTAGGTCTAACGAGCAGTACTTC.

In regard to this clonotype: Its ends do not fully match the called genes, so a read error is possible. The chain couples TRBV18 to TRBJ2-7; 7 bases are shared with TRBD2. The end of the DNA aligns better with TRBJ2-5, so the J call may be wrong. The length of the CDR3 is 17 residues. From germline, CDR1 is KGHSH and CDR2 LQKENI. CDR3 amino acids: CASSPLAGGSWRETQYF. CDR3 nucleotides: TGTGCTAGCTCACCACTGGCTGGCGGGAGTTGGAGAGAGACCCAGTACTTC.

The rearrangement uses TRBV5-1 and TRBJ2-4; TRBD1 agrees at 7 bases. The CDR3 totals 16 residues. The germline CDR1 and CDR2 sequences are SGHRS and YFSETQ. The ends lost 0 bases at V and 2 bases at J; junction bases unmatched: 5. CDR3 sequence reads: CASSLAETGTKNIQYF. The DNA for the CDR3 is TGCGCCAGCAGCTTGGCTGAGACAGGGACCAAAAACATTCAGTACTTC.

This clonotype was seen only a few times. The V call is TRBV7-2, the J call TRBJ2-3; 7 positions match TRBD1. J gave up 4 bases and V 5 bases, and 6 bases lay outside the gene matches. This CDR3 is 14 amino acids long. CDR1 is SGHTA, CDR2 FQGNSA, per germline. DNA for the CDR3: TGTGCCAGCAGCCAACGACAGGGCGCAGATACGCAGTATTTT. Protein sequence: CASSQRQGADTQYF.

This clonotype was picked up a small number of times. The CDR3 here is CASSRNDRDYEQYF. CDR3 coding DNA: TGTGCCAGCAGCCGGAACGACAGGGACTACGAGCAGTACTTC. This sequence joins TRBV14 and TRBJ2-7, with TRBD1 matching 7 bases. This CDR3 has 14 amino acids. V lost 4 bases, J lost 3 bases, and 6 bases stayed unmatched. Germline V gives CDR1 SGHDN, CDR2 FVKESK.

This clonotype was counted between two and nine times. This chain joins TRBV12-3 or TRBV12-4 and TRBJ2-1; maybe TRBD2 (5 bases). The CDR3 totals 13 residues. The V end lost 6 bases, the J end lost 5 bases, and 11 bases lay between the germline ends. Here the CDR3 DNA reads TGTGCCAGCAGGAGGAAGCGGAACAATGAGCAGTTCTTC. This gives the protein CASRRKRNNEQFF.

This sequence joins TRBV24-1 and TRBJ1-2, with a possible D match to TRBD1 (6 bases). V dropped 5 bases and J dropped 8 bases, with 17 bases sitting between them. CDR1 is KGHDR and CDR2 is SFDVKD in the germline V gene. This CDR3 contains 14 residues. The CDR3 sequence is CATSGTAEGGGYTF. CDR3 bases: TGTGCCACCAGTGGGACAGCGGAGGGTGGAGGCTACACCTTC.

V usage is TRBV14 and J usage is TRBJ2-1, with no clear D. The V end was cut by 4 bases, the J end by 6 bases, with 16 bases between. From germline, CDR1 is SGHDN and CDR2 FVKESK. The CDR3 runs to 15 residues. The CDR3 nucleotides are TGTGCCAGCAGCCCTACCCGGGTCATTGTCAATGAGCAGTTCTTC. Its protein is CASSPTRVIVNEQFF.

V and J are TRBV28 and TRBJ2-5; D might be TRBD2 (5 bases). This CDR3 spans 12 amino acids. The germline V and J ends were trimmed by 8 bases and 3 bases, with 10 bases remaining between them. Germline lookup yields CDR1 MDHEN and CDR2 SYDVKM. CDR3 coding DNA: TGTGCCAGCGAGACGGAGGAAGAGACCCAGTACTTC. This codes for CASETEEETQYF. The variable domain in full, completed from reference TRBV28 and TRBJ2-5, reads DVKVTQSSRYLVKRTGEKVFLECVQDMDHENMFWYRQDPGLGLRLIYFSYDVKMKEKGDIPEGYSVSREKKERFSLILESASTNQTSMYLCASETEEETQYFGPGTRLLVL.

This clonotype appeared a few times. The chain uses TRBV29-1 and TRBJ2-7, with 8 bases matching TRBD2. This CDR3 has 17 amino acids. Trimming cost V 5 bases and J 0 bases; bases outside gene matches: 15. CDR1 SQVTM and CDR2 ANQGSEA come from the germline V gene. This CDR3 is CSVSRGSGGGSSYEQYF. The CDR3 bases are TGCAGCGTTTCCCGCGGGAGCGGGGGAGGGAGCTCCTACGAGCAGTACTTC.

This clonotype showed up just once. The chain links TRBV20-1 to TRBJ1-2, with TRBD1 matching 7 bases. Unmatched junction bases numbered 5, after V lost 5 bases and J lost 2 bases. CDR3 length: 13 amino acids. Germline CDR1 DFQATT, CDR2 SNEGSKA (reference sequence). CDR3 in DNA: TGCAGTGCTGTGACAGGGCTAAACTATGGCTACACCTTC. It yields the protein CSAVTGLNYGYTF.

This clonotype was counted between two and nine times. The CDR3 DNA reads as TGTGCCAGCACCCCGACAGGTTTAGAAGCTTTCTTT. Amino acid sequence: CASTPTGLEAFF. The chain is built from TRBV19 and TRBJ1-1; D is perhaps TRBD1 (6 bases). With 9 bases removed from V and 8 bases from J, the gap between germline ends came to 16 bases. CDR1 LNHDA and CDR2 SQIVND come from the germline V gene (reference sequence). The CDR3 contains 12 residues.

This chain uses TRBV3-1 with TRBJ2-1; 11 bases fit TRBD2. J was trimmed by 0 bases and V by 0 bases; bases with no gene match: 10. The CDR3 has 20 amino acids. Germline CDR1 is LGHDT and CDR2 is YNNKEL (reference sequence). CDR3 sequence reads: CASSQDRGSGRVSSYNEQFF. In DNA, the CDR3 is TGTGCCAGCAGCCAAGATCGGGGTAGCGGGAGGGTAAGCTCCTACAATGAGCAGTTCTTC.

The chain has TRBV5-1 and TRBJ2-3; 14 bases are a match to TRBD2. CDR1 and CDR2 from the germline V gene are SGHRS and YFSETQ. Trimming cost V 3 bases and J 3 bases; bases outside gene matches: 3. The CDR3 is 16 residues long. In DNA, the CDR3 is TGCGCCAGCAGCTCCCGGACTAGCGGGAGGACAGATACGCAGTATTTT. This codes for CASSSRTSGRTDTQYF.

This clonotype has just one count. The chain is built from TRBV6-1 and TRBJ2-4, with D possibly matching TRBD2 (5 bases). Germline CDR1 reads MNHNS; CDR2 reads SASEGT. V gave up 10 bases and J gave up 0 bases, with 10 bases separating them. CDR3 length equals 13 residues. The CDR3 nucleotides read TGTGCCACTCGGGGAGTAGCCAAAAACATTCAGTACTTC. The encoded protein is CATRGVAKNIQYF.

The gene calls are TRBV12-5 and TRBJ1-1; no definite D call. From germline, CDR1 is LGHNT and CDR2 FRNRAP. Trimming took off 7 bases at V and 2 bases at J, with 17 bases between the two ends. The CDR3 consists of 15 residues. CDR3: CASAREGSVNTEAFF. CDR3 in DNA: TGTGCTAGTGCCCGAGAAGGTAGCGTTAACACTGAAGCTTTCTTT.

The chain recombines TRBV25-1 with TRBJ2-5; a weak D match, TRBD2 (5 bases). The germline CDR1 and CDR2 sequences are MGHDK and SYGVNS. V lost 6 bases and J lost 2, with 16 bases in between. The CDR3 has 15 amino acids. The CDR3: CASRDGVAKQETQYF. The DNA for the CDR3 is TGTGCCAGCAGAGACGGGGTAGCGAAACAAGAGACCCAGTACTTC.

This chain joins TRBV3-1 and TRBJ2-4, with D perhaps matching TRBD2 (5 bases). Matching the DNA end better, TRBJ2-7 makes the J call doubtful. This CDR3 contains 15 residues. Germline CDR1 and CDR2: LGHDT and YNNKEL (reference sequence). The CDR3 protein is CASSLSGIKDNEQYF. The CDR3 DNA reads TGTGCCAGCAGCCTATCCGGGATCAAAGACAACGAGCAGTACTTC.

This clonotype turned up a few times. V is TRBV6-2 or TRBV6-3 and J is TRBJ2-7; D is ambiguous. The V gene lost 7 bases and the J gene lost 5 bases, with 12 bases spanning the gap. The germline CDR1 and CDR2 sequences are MNHEY and SVGEGT. This CDR3 comprises 12 residues. CDR3 DNA: TGTGCCAGCACTACTGGGCGTAACGAGCAGTACTTC. Encoded protein: CASTTGRNEQYF.